This T cell receptor (beta chain) was recovered during a study of cytomegalovirus exposure and HLA in healthy donors (dated by TCRdb to about 2017). Broadly, across the study: According to an earlier analysis of 587 of the donors, about 179 million T cells yielded 117 million unique TCR beta sequences and roughly 280 Gb of sequence data. Around 320 gigabases of sequencing data and 80 million or so unique TCR sequences were included in an early release covering under 650 HLA-typed donors. The genetic ancestry cluster associated with self-reported Caucasian donors included approximately 85% of the 300 to 400 genotyped donors. The study was designed to test whether signatures of past pathogen exposure could be identified by cataloging public T cell receptors. The T cell repertoires of around 670 subjects were profiled by immunosequencing and related to cytomegalovirus serostatus. In addition to the first cohort of approximately 670 subjects, a separate validation cohort of under 150 different subjects was used. To predict cytomegalovirus infection status, the study brought together high-throughput TCR immunosequencing, statistical association of individual TCRs with disease status, and machine learning. A later analysis re-examined previously published TCR beta repertoires from roughly 650 donors and added high-resolution HLA genotyping to investigate patterns of TCR occurrence. Rather than drawing on any new phenotypic data, the later analysis identified candidate immune exposures from TCR beta sequences and the way those sequences occurred across donors. To decide whether each TCR beta V gene segment behaved as functional or pseudogenic, an earlier analysis of nearly 600 of the donors relied on high-throughput TCR beta sequencing. Donor age, sex, ethnicity and CMV serostatus were compiled together with the repertoire data. A later genetic analysis used genome-wide SNP genotypes for about 65% of the roughly 700 donors, treating that subset as a discovery cohort. Every repertoire in the discovery cohort had been generated on one and the same sequencing platform. HLA typing included class I and class II loci at four-digit resolution. Typing coverage differed by locus: A, B, C, DRB1 and DQB1 were typed in about 620-640 donors, DQA1 in about 500, DPA1 in approximately 610, and DPB1 in just under 480. A handful of DR-DQ haplotypes were handled as single units for association and clustering because linkage in the cohort was strong. Among roughly 400 genotyped donors of the cohort, an average of around 220,000 unique TCR beta nucleotide sequences was sequenced per donor, of which roughly 17% were non-productive.

Study-wide findings and limitations: According to a later genetic analysis, donors in an Asian-associated ancestry cluster had fewer N-insertions in productive TCRs than the approximately 650-donor mean. Because HLA typing was missing for some donors at each locus, association tests included only the typed subset. Some IMGT-functional V segments, including TRBV6-2 and TRBV6-3, could not be distinguished by the 87-base-pair reads and were therefore excluded. In a later analysis, the rate of TCR association differed among HLA loci, with DRB1 alleles having the most associated TCRs and HLA-C alleles having the fewest. A cluster of highly shared sequence variants was judged likely to be a technical artifact of the sequencing pipeline. An earlier analysis of approximately 500 of the donors showed that most TCR beta V segments appeared in productive rearrangements either about 87% or about 30% of the time, which broadly matched IMGT annotations. According to a later analysis, most CMV-associated TCR beta chains appeared to be HLA-restricted, and the HLA associations seemed to be driven largely by CMV exposure. In a later analysis, HLA-associated TCR beta chains showed more clonal expansion and lower generation probabilities than non-associated chains that were equally common. When HLA alleles, especially DR and DQ, strongly co-occurred, attributing TCR associations to individual alleles was difficult. V-gene and J-gene trimming of TCR beta chains was associated with a missense DCLRE1C variant in a later genetic analysis, and the association was replicated in an independent cohort. A further reported finding was that TCR beta sequences accurately predicted the HLA-A and HLA-B alleles for most subjects in the first cohort. Presence/absence analyses assumed roughly uniform sequencing depth across donors, an assumption that may not hold. Across donors, most TCR sequences were observed very rarely, whereas some public TCRs were present in many individuals. For the cohort, immune exposure information was limited to CMV serostatus. Cytomegalovirus status was reported to be diagnosed by the classifier with high specificity and sensitivity in both the original and validation cohorts. Because counts were too low, some 17 rarely observed V segments, including chromosome 9 orphons, were left out of the earlier analysis of 587 of the donors. Correlated functional status among segregating V segments might be attributable to linkage disequilibrium, but an unknown experimental factor could not be ruled out. In vitro tests confirmed that a few of the cytomegalovirus-associated TCR beta chains recognize cytomegalovirus antigens. It was suggested by the authors that the approach could potentially be generalized to other disease states and immunological phenotypes. In a later analysis, about 16,000 TCR beta sequences were associated with specific HLA alleles at a false discovery rate of 0.05. According to a later analysis, parvovirus B19, influenza, CMV and Epstein-Barr virus appeared linked to several top co-occurrence clusters. The study listed approximately 160 TCR beta chains as associated with cytomegalovirus. In this cohort, only TCR beta chains were sequenced, and detectable features were limited by the absence of alpha or paired-chain data.

The cohort consisted of 666 healthy bone marrow donors. All cohort members were sampled while nominally healthy, although unrecorded immune exposures were likely present. The donor was CMV seronegative and belonged to the group of 352 seronegative cohort members. Each donor provided a peripheral blood sample, and peripheral blood mononuclear cells were used for TCR beta sequencing. The Qiagen DNeasy Blood Extraction Kit was used to extract genomic DNA from the blood cell samples. In regard to this clone: Its antigen has not been determined. No much larger clonotype is one base removed from it; base qualities were not supplied.

The CDR3, cysteine through phenylalanine, is 17 amino acids long. The kept DNA is CDR3 alone, 51 bases in frame from the first base. Per the germline V gene, SNHLY is the CDR1 and FYNNEI is the CDR2. V is shortened by 2 bases, J by 2 bases, and the region joining them spans 19 bases. Libraries were constructed by the immunoSEQ multiplex PCR assay. For the multiplex PCR, a mixture combining 60 forward primers for TCR Vbeta segments and 13 reverse primers for TCR Jbeta segments was used. The CDR3 region of rearranged TCR beta genes was amplified from genomic DNA by a multiplex PCR assay. On the Illumina HiSeq System, the amplified TCR beta libraries were sequenced as 87-base-pair reads. In the original analysis: A later analysis tallied 75 million to 85 million unique TCR beta chains across the roughly 610 repertoires, and about 10 million of those chains were shared by two or more donors. To remove PCR and sequencing errors, raw reads were error-corrected and collapsed into unique sequences using a nearest-neighbor algorithm that merged closely related sequences. To assign V, D and J gene segments, CDR3 sequences were aligned to IMGT reference sequences. For a sequence to be retained, at least a six-nucleotide match to both a V gene segment and a J gene segment was required. A rearrangement was called productive if the CDR3 had no stop codons and remained in frame with V and J, and every other rearrangement was called non-productive. CDR3 was defined by IMGT convention, running from the second conserved V-encoded cysteine to the conserved J-encoded phenylalanine. In an earlier analysis of some 550 of the donors, sequences lacking an unambiguous match to a single V gene segment were excluded. In an earlier analysis of several hundred of the donors, V segments were called functional above 56.7% productive rearrangements and were called segregating when the between-donor standard deviation exceeded 5%. A statistical classification framework was built for diagnosing cytomegalovirus status from the catalog of TCR beta chain sequences. V and J gene assignment, in a later analysis, came from comparing TCR nucleotide sequences with IMGT/GENE-DB human TR gene sequences. In a later analysis, CDR3 sequences and most-parsimonious VDJ recombination scenarios were assigned using the TCRdist pipeline. In a later analysis, each TCR beta chain was defined by its CDR3 amino acid sequence together with its V-gene family, and reads lacking a unique V-gene family were excluded. To address suspected cross-contamination and a sequencing artifact, a later analysis removed approximately 590 highly shared, low-generation-probability nucleotide sequences. A later analysis calculated a clonal expansion index for each public chain from normalized within-repertoire ranks of inferred template counts. In a later analysis, generation probabilities were computed with a VDJ recombination model fitted to out-of-frame rearrangements, and the resulting probabilities were checked against IGoR. In a later analysis, TCR-TCR, TCR-HLA and TCR-CMV co-occurrence was scored with hypergeometric tests, and a repertoire-size bias correction was applied to TCR pairs. To estimate false discovery rates, a later analysis permuted the HLA or CMV assignments 20 times. A later analysis grouped co-occurring TCRs with DBSCAN, adding TCRdist sequence similarity when clustering within HLA-allele-positive subsets. Co-occurrence clustering excluded repertoires with fewer than 30,000 or more than 120,000 public chains, plus five with anomalous nucleotide sharing. TCRdb re-hosts the immuneACCESS table, in-frame sequences only. Its copies lack some clones; in the studies checked, an unresolved V gene accounts for under half of them, and the cause for the rest is not known. V, J and clone size are those of that table, while D and trimming were read from the DNA. In all, the sample holds roughly 220,000 clones, and more than 65% of those were seen once. In total, the top ten clones hold around 1.7% of the sample.

The sequenced material came from PBMCs. This receptor was obtained from a middle-aged man in good health and CMV-seronegative. The rearranged chain carries TRBV2 and TRBJ2-7; the D gene is perhaps TRBD1, from 5 matching bases. The DNA reads TGTGCCAGCAGTGAAATGGCAGGGTATACCGTAACCTACGAGCAGTACTTC. It is translated as CASSEMAGYTVTYEQYF.